This TCR beta chain emerged from a study of beta chain features in type 1 diabetes. Study at large: Investigators examined some 100 million sorted cells across all samples.

CDR1 SNHLY and CDR2 FYNNEI come from the germline V gene. V lost 5 bases and J 6 bases, leaving 14 bases between the germline ends. CDR3 length: 14 residues. About this clone: What it binds is not known.

Expressed TCRB transcripts were sequenced, since all the RNA that had been isolated was reverse transcribed. Repertoires were generated with immunoSEQ multiplex PCR, while TCRdb's copy carries only in-frame clones and drops some. The sample includes under 500,000 clones, around 30% of them seen just once. Broader study findings: Type 1 diabetes patients had moderately but significantly shorter TCRB CDR3s in all four CD4+ subsets. More deletions and fewer insertions at VDJ junctions were seen in type 1 diabetes patients. There was no resolution here of whether HLA type influences TCRB rearrangement.

Material: naive CD4+ T cells from blood. V and J are TRBV2 and TRBJ2-1; the D gene is possibly TRBD2 (6 bases). The receptor was derived from a man younger than 35 in good health. CDR3 coding DNA: TGTGCCAGCAGTACCATTATGGGGGGCAATGAGCAGTTCTTC. Amino acids: CASSTIMGGNEQFF.